Listed below are T cell receptor beta chains from one sample, sequenced in a study of blood T cell repertoires in COVID-19. Clones were sequenced by immunoSEQ multiplex PCR, and TCRdb holds only the in-frame ones, with some missing. The repertoire includes fewer than 50,000 clones, more than 65% of them detected once, and roughly a quarter sits in the top ten. Material for sequencing was peripheral blood. These receptors all stem from an elderly man with acute or convalescent COVID-19. Each CDR3 is given with its conserved first and last residue. The D gene is left open where the match is weak. A clone size is listed for some rows: how often the clone was seen (once, few, many), or a class if it is expanded.

. . TRBJ2-3 TRBV28 CASRTWTWTDTQYF TGTGCCAGCAGGACCTGGACATGGACAGATACGCAGTATTTT
. TRBD1 TRBJ1-1 TRBV5-3 CARKGKGAQAFF TGTGCCAGAAAGGGTAAGGGGGCACAAGCTTTCTTT
. TRBD2 TRBJ2-1 TRBV24-1 CATSDSFGRERYNEQFF TGTGCCACCAGTGATTCCTTCGGGCGGGAGCGCTACAATGAGCAGTTCTTC
. . TRBJ2-1 TRBV10-3 CAISPFRDSNNEQFF TGTGCCATCAGCCCGTTCCGGGACTCCAACAATGAGCAGTTCTTC
. TRBD1 TRBJ1-1 TRBV19 CASRIDRGNTEAFF TGTGCCAGTAGGATTGACAGGGGGAACACTGAAGCTTTCTTT
. . TRBJ1-4 TRBV5-6 CASRGQLNEKLFF TGTGCCAGCAGAGGACAACTTAATGAAAAACTGTTTTTT
. . TRBJ1-5 TRBV29-1 CSVNDTPGEPQHF TGCAGCGTCAACGACACCCCAGGTGAGCCCCAGCATTTT
. . TRBJ1-2 TRBV6-1 CASSEGQLIYGYTF TGTGCCAGCAGTGAAGGGCAGTTGATCTATGGCTACACCTTC
. . TRBJ1-4 TRBV2 CASSVSGLEKLFF TGTGCCAGCAGTGTAAGTGGGCTTGAAAAACTGTTTTTT
. . TRBJ1-3 TRBV15 CATSRQALSSGNTIYF TGTGCCACCTCCCGGCAGGCCCTCTCGTCCGGAAACACCATATATTTT
. TRBD1 TRBJ2-7 TRBV2 CASRRTGFAYEQYF TGTGCCAGCAGACGGACAGGGTTTGCCTACGAGCAGTACTTC
few TRBD1 TRBJ1-4 TRBV2 CASIQGFGEKLFF TGTGCCAGCATACAGGGGTTCGGGGAAAAACTGTTTTTT
. . TRBJ1-2 TRBV24-1 CATSPISPGLDGYTF TGTGCCACCAGTCCAATAAGCCCAGGACTCGATGGCTACACCTTC
. . TRBJ2-1 TRBV6-5 CASKEGTNNEQFF TGTGCCAGCAAAGAGGGCACCAACAATGAGCAGTTCTTC
once . TRBJ1-1 TRBV28 CASSLSGFGTEAFF TGTGCCAGCAGTTTGTCAGGGTTCGGCACTGAAGCTTTCTTT
. . TRBJ2-5 TRBV6-1 CASSEVPSPSGTQYF TGTGCCAGCAGTGAGGTCCCCTCGCCGTCCGGGACCCAGTACTTC
. . TRBJ2-7 TRBV20-1 CSAFRAYEQYF TGCAGTGCCTTCCGGGCCTACGAGCAGTACTTC
. . TRBJ2-7 TRBV28 CASTPGQTYEQYF TGTGCCAGCACACCGGGACAAACCTACGAGCAGTACTTC
. . TRBJ1-6 TRBV7-9 CASSIVQGSYNSPLHF TGTGCCAGCAGCATTGTACAGGGCTCCTATAATTCACCCCTCCACTTT
. . TRBJ2-2 TRBV7-9 CASSLRFGGSGELFF TGTGCCAGCAGCTTACGGTTTGGGGGCTCCGGGGAGCTGTTTTTT
. . TRBJ1-5 TRBV7-2 CASSSTLTGGNQPQHF TGTGCCAGCAGCTCGACCCTAACGGGCGGGAATCAGCCCCAGCATTTT
few TRBD1 TRBJ1-1 TRBV7-9 CASSPRDRGRMNTEAFF TGTGCCAGCAGCCCACGGGACAGGGGGCGTATGAACACTGAAGCTTTCTTT
. TRBD2 TRBJ2-7 TRBV30 CAWSVGGGSDEQYF TGTGCCTGGAGTGTGGGTGGCGGGAGCGACGAGCAGTACTTC
. TRBD1 TRBJ2-2 TRBV9 CASSVVPTGFGELFF TGTGCCAGCAGCGTAGTCCCGACAGGGTTCGGGGAGCTGTTTTTT
. TRBD2 TRBJ2-1 TRBV10-3 CAIKSRAGGTDEQFF TGTGCCATCAAGAGTAGGGCGGGGGGGACGGATGAGCAGTTCTTC
. TRBD1 TRBJ1-2 TRBV6-5 CASSQGASYGYTF TGTGCCAGCAGTCAGGGGGCGAGCTATGGCTACACCTTC
. . TRBJ2-7 TRBV20-1 CSASFGPRPEQYF TGCAGTGCTAGTTTTGGGCCCAGACCCGAGCAGTACTTC
. TRBD1 TRBJ1-2 TRBV14 CASSQGQGWGDYGYTF TGTGCCAGCAGCCAAGGACAGGGATGGGGCGACTATGGCTACACCTTC
. . TRBJ2-3 TRBV3-1/TRBV3-2 CASSQDGDYTDTQYF TGTGCCAGCAGCCAAGACGGAGACTACACAGATACGCAGTATTTT
. . TRBJ2-3 TRBV18 CASGATSTDTQYF TGTGCCAGTGGGGCGACTAGCACAGATACGCAGTATTTT
. . TRBJ2-4 TRBV19 CASSRHIGEINNPSKNIQYF TGTGCCAGTAGTCGTCATATCGGAGAAATAAACAACCCCTCCAAAAACATTCAGTACTTC
once TRBD1 TRBJ2-5 TRBV19 CASSLRDRGGTQYF TGTGCCAGTAGTCTCCGGGACAGGGGGGGGACCCAGTACTTC
. TRBD1 TRBJ2-2 TRBV30 CAWGTGLNTGELFF TGTGCCTGGGGGACAGGGCTTAACACCGGGGAGCTGTTTTTT
. . TRBJ2-5 TRBV7-2 CASSFRGGEETQYF TGTGCCAGCAGCTTTCGCGGGGGCGAAGAGACCCAGTACTTC
few TRBD1 TRBJ2-6 TRBV2 CASSTGTGVSGANVLTF TGTGCCAGCAGTACCGGGACAGGGGTATCTGGGGCCAACGTCCTGACTTTC
. . TRBJ2-3 TRBV24-1 CATSDVSGGIDTQYF TGTGCCACCAGTGATGTGTCGGGGGGCATAGATACGCAGTATTTT
. TRBD1 TRBJ1-1 TRBV19 CASIHTGGTGEAFF TGTGCCAGTATTCACACAGGGGGCACGGGTGAAGCTTTCTTT
. . TRBJ2-1 TRBV20-1 CSAIENRERFF TGCAGTGCTATAGAAAATAGGGAGCGGTTCTTC
. TRBD2 TRBJ2-7 TRBV28 CASRPAGRESTYEQYF TGTGCCAGCAGGCCGGCGGGGCGGGAGTCCACCTACGAGCAGTACTTC
. . TRBJ1-4 TRBV7-4 CASSSPSRGCYEKLFF TGTGCCAGCAGCTCCCCCAGCAGGGGTTGTTATGAAAAACTGTTTTTT
. TRBD1 TRBJ1-2 TRBV7-9 CASSPQYRGHGYTF TGTGCCAGCAGCCCTCAGTACAGGGGGCATGGCTACACCTTC
. . TRBJ2-5 TRBV12-3/TRBV12-4 CASSLETARTQYF TGTGCCAGCAGTTTAGAGACAGCGCGGACCCAGTACTTC
few . TRBJ2-7 TRBV5-1 CASSLGEVGYEQYF TGCGCCAGCAGCTTGGGGGAGGTGGGCTACGAGCAGTACTTC
. . TRBJ2-2 TRBV7-2 CASSLKNTATTGELFF TGTGCCAGCAGCTTAAAAAACACAGCTACTACCGGGGAGCTGTTTTTT
. TRBD2 TRBJ2-5 TRBV7-8 CASSSPAGGEVETQYF TGTGCCAGCAGCTCCCCAGCGGGAGGAGAGGTGGAGACCCAGTACTTC
. . TRBJ1-5 TRBV5-6 CASSFGGDQPQHF TGTGCCAGCAGCTTCGGCGGGGATCAGCCCCAGCATTTT
. TRBD2 TRBJ2-1 TRBV10-3 CAISEASGTLNEQFF TGTGCCATCAGTGAGGCTAGCGGGACGCTCAATGAGCAGTTCTTC
few TRBD2 TRBJ2-7 TRBV5-1 CASSYATSSGGANYEQYF TGCGCCAGCAGCTACGCGACTTCTAGCGGGGGGGCGAACTACGAGCAGTACTTC
few TRBD2 TRBJ2-1 TRBV6-5 CASSLAEYNEQFF TGTGCCAGCAGCCTAGCGGAGTACAATGAGCAGTTCTTC
. . TRBJ2-3 TRBV12-3/TRBV12-4 CASRYSNNMQYF TGTGCCAGCAGGTACAGCAACAACATGCAGTATTTT